This T cell receptor (beta chain) was recovered during a study of CD8 T cells in Susac syndrome. With random hexamers, reverse transcription was performed on about 0.5 to 1 ug of RNA. Amplification of TCR beta CDR3 by immunoSEQ multiplex PCR spanned 54 Vbeta and 13 Jbeta. TCRdb fed the immunoSEQ multiplex PCR reads into MiXCR, producing one record per CDR3 protein. The table includes about 440,000 distinct CDR3 sequences, approximately 85% detected once. The germline V and J ends were trimmed by 0 bases and 3 bases, with 16 bases remaining between them. The CDR3 runs 17 residues. Germline V gene lookup returns CDR1 MRHNA and CDR2 SNTAGT. TEMRA cells were FACS-enriched and CD8+ and CD4+ T cells negatively isolated.

The clonotype originates from a human donor with multiple sclerosis. What was sequenced was CD8+ T cells from PBMCs. The V gene is TRBV6-4, the J gene TRBJ2-3; D is perhaps TRBD2 (6 bases). CDR3 bases: TGTGCCAGCAGTGACTCGAGGCAGGGAGGAGGTACAGATACGCAGTATTTT. Residues: CASSDSRQGGGTDTQYF.